The 2 T cell receptor beta chains presented below share a single source sample, sequenced in a study of memory CD4+ T cells and cytomegalovirus serostatus. Assay used: immunoSEQ multiplex PCR; TCRdb lists only in-frame clones, some missing. The sample shows around 50,000 clones, about 78% of them seen only once. The sort gate was single viable CD3+CD4+CD8-CD45RO+ cells for memory CD4+ T cells. Material: memory CD4+ T cells from blood. All receptors derive from an adult in good health and CMV-seronegative.

This chain connects TRBV28 to TRBJ1-1, with 8 bases matching TRBD1. CDR1 and CDR2 (germline): MDHEN, SYDVKM. The CDR3 contains 15 residues. Trimming cost V 4 bases and J 3 bases; bases outside gene matches: 7. In DNA form, the CDR3 reads TGTGCCAGCAGTTCTGGACAGGGTCGTTACACTGAAGCTTTCTTT. Translating it yields CASSSGQGRYTEAFF.

V and J are TRBV5-1 and TRBJ2-7, with TRBD2 matching 9 bases. CDR1 is SGHRS and CDR2 is YFSETQ in the germline V gene. After removal of 4 bases from V and 4 bases from J, the junction contained 9 bases not matched to a gene. There are 15 residues in the CDR3. The CDR3 reads CASSRNSGSGYEQYF. The DNA for the CDR3 is TGCGCCAGCAGCAGGAATAGCGGGAGCGGATACGAGCAGTACTTC.